Detailed here is one T cell receptor (beta chain). Profiled with immunoSEQ multiplex PCR; TCRdb holds only in-frame clones, not every one. The sample lists 65,000 to 95,000 clones, about 84% occurring once. This specimen belongs to a study of neoadjuvant anti-PD-1 for oral cavity cancer. This clonotype originated in a person aged 40 to 85 with oral cavity squamous cell carcinoma. Sequenced here: PBMCs, sampled before nivolumab (anti-PD-1) treatment.

For the CDR3, the DNA is TGTGCCAGCAGTGACCGCTATGGCTACACCTTC. It is translated as CASSDRYGYTF. The chain has TRBV6-5 and TRBJ1-2; D gene uncertain. Trimming removed 5 bases at V and 4 bases at J, with 5 bases between. CDR3 size: 11 residues. Germline V gene sequence: CDR1 MNHEY, CDR2 SVGAGI.